Following are 12 T cell receptor beta chains from one sample sequenced in a study of blood T cell repertoires in COVID-19. Sequencing used immunoSEQ multiplex PCR; TCRdb keeps in-frame clones, though not all of them. The sample has over 200,000 clones; approximately 84% are singletons. Sequencing input: peripheral blood. These receptors all stem from an elderly man with acute or convalescent COVID-19.

V and J are TRBV19 and TRBJ1-6; D is possibly TRBD1 (5 bases). The CDR3 has 16 residues. V was shortened by 4 bases and J by 8 bases, with 18 bases between the two germline ends. Per the germline V gene, CDR1 is LNHDA and CDR2 is SQIVND (reference sequence). Here the CDR3 reads CASSTWSRGVDSPLHF. The CDR3, as DNA: TGTGCCAGTAGTACTTGGTCTCGGGGGGTAGATTCACCCCTCCACTTT.

The V call is TRBV2, the J call TRBJ1-5, with TRBD1 identical over 8 bases. The germline V gene encodes CDR1 SNHLY and CDR2 FYNNEI. The CDR3 sequence is 15 residues long. V lost 4 bases to trimming and J lost 5 bases; unmatched junction nucleotides: 7. Here the CDR3 reads CASSAQGAGYQPQHF. The CDR3 region has the DNA TGTGCCAGCAGTGCCCAGGGGGCGGGCTATCAGCCCCAGCATTTT. The full variable domain, completed using reference TRBV2 and TRBJ1-5, is EPEVTQTPSHQVTQMGQEVILRCVPISNHLYFYWYRQILGQKVEFLVSFYNNEISEKSEIFDDQFSVERPDGSNFTLKIRSTKLEDSAMYFCASSAQGAGYQPQHFGDGTRLSIL.

The rearrangement joins TRBV5-1 to TRBJ2-5; TRBD1 matches at 10 bases. Germline loops: CDR1 SGHRS, CDR2 YFSETQ. The CDR3 is 15 amino acids. J gave up 4 bases and V 4 bases, and 7 bases lay outside the gene matches. The CDR3 here is CASSGTGTGAETQYF. For the CDR3, the DNA is TGCGCCAGCAGCGGTACCGGGACAGGGGCAGAGACCCAGTACTTC.

The chain is built from TRBV11-2 and TRBJ1-1, with unresolved D. Germline CDR1 and CDR2: SGHAT and FQNNGV. Trimming pared 1 base from V and 0 bases from J, leaving 9 bases between. The CDR3 runs to 15 residues. The CDR3 DNA follows: TGTGCCAGCAGCTTAGTTAGCACGATGAACACTGAAGCTTTCTTT. It translates to CASSLVSTMNTEAFF.

This chain uses TRBV27 with TRBJ1-5; 9 bases agree with TRBD1. Germline lookup yields CDR1 MNHEY and CDR2 SMNVEV (reference sequence). The CDR3 is 15 amino acids. The V segment lost 3 bases and the J segment 6 bases; nucleotides outside the gene matches: 6. CDR3 nucleotides: TGTGCCAGCAGTTTGGGACAGGGCGGGAGTCAGCCCCAGCATTTT. Its protein product is CASSLGQGGSQPQHF.

The chain recombines TRBV28 with TRBJ2-6, with D possibly TRBD1 on 6 matching bases. V lost 3 bases and J lost 0, with 15 bases in between. This CDR3 is built from 18 residues. Germline lookup yields CDR1 MDHEN and CDR2 SYDVKM. Here the CDR3 DNA reads TGTGCCAGCAGTTTTTATGGACAGTCTCTCTCTGGGGCCAACGTCCTGACTTTC. Translating gives CASSFYGQSLSGANVLTF.

This clone was detected only once. The chain is built from TRBV7-9 and TRBJ2-4; TRBD1 is a possible D gene (6 bases). Germline CDR1 is SEHNR and CDR2 is FQNEAQ (reference sequence). The CDR3 spans 14 residues. V was pared by 2 bases and J by 7 bases, with 12 bases between. CDR3 residues: CASSLLAGDNIQYF. The CDR3 coding sequence is TGTGCCAGCAGCTTATTGGCAGGGGACAACATTCAGTACTTC.

This chain connects TRBV19 to TRBJ1-5; the D gene is possibly TRBD1 (6 bases). Trimming cost V 4 bases and J 7 bases, with 14 bases left between them. The CDR3 runs 14 residues. Germline assignment: CDR1 LNHDA and CDR2 SQIVND (reference sequence). CDR3 nucleotide sequence: TGTGCCAGTAGTACAGACGGGGGGCAACAGCCCCAGCATTTT. Amino acid sequence: CASSTDGGQQPQHF.

The chain links TRBV7-8 to TRBJ2-2; TRBD2 is a possible D gene (6 bases). Trimming left V 8 bases short and J 4 bases short, with 14 bases between. The CDR3 is 14 residues long. CDR1 and CDR2 (germline): SGHVS, FQNEAQ. CDR3 in DNA: TGTGCCAGCTTTGGAGGGGTAGGCACCGGGGAGCTGTTTTTT. Translating it yields CASFGGVGTGELFF.

The chain employs TRBV5-4 and TRBJ1-2; 9 positions match TRBD1. Germline V gives CDR1 SGHNT, CDR2 YYREEE (reference sequence). Trimming took 4 bases from V and 8 from J; bases not matched to a gene: 15. The CDR3 spans 16 residues. In DNA form, the CDR3 reads TGTGCCAGCAGCCTGGGACAGGGTGTTAGTCTCTGGGGCTACACCTTC. It codes for CASSLGQGVSLWGYTF.

The chain links TRBV27 to TRBJ1-6; possibly TRBD1 for D (5 bases). V lost 4 bases, J lost 5 bases, and 15 bases lay in between. This CDR3 has 16 amino acids. Germline CDR1 is MNHEY and CDR2 is SMNVEV (reference sequence). The chain's CDR3 is CASSYLPGGNNSPLHF. The CDR3 DNA sequence: TGTGCCAGCAGTTACCTACCCGGGGGTAATAATTCACCCCTCCACTTT.

CDR3: CASSLGTSHNNEQFF. CDR3 sequence (DNA): TGTGCCAGCAGCTTAGGGACTAGCCACAACAATGAGCAGTTCTTC. The gene calls are TRBV7-8 and TRBJ2-1; TRBD2 matches 8 bases. Germline lookup yields CDR1 SGHVS and CDR2 FQNEAQ. Unmatched junction bases numbered 4, after V lost 1 base and J lost 5 bases. This CDR3 is 15 amino acids long.